This T cell receptor (beta chain) was documented in a study of control samples from healthy donors and cancer patients. Clones were read by immunoSEQ multiplex PCR, and TCRdb kept only the in-frame ones, dropping some. The sample has about 50,000 clones; around 96% are singletons. This CDR3 spans 14 amino acids. Germline V CDR1 and CDR2: MNHEY, SVGAGI. Trimming at V came to 10 bases and at J to 6 bases, leaving 11 bases not matched to a gene. This chain connects TRBV6-5 to TRBJ2-1, with 8 nucleotides matching TRBD1. Sequencing was performed on blood. This sequence originates from a young woman in good health. In nucleotides, the CDR3 is TGTGCCACCGGGACAGGTGGGCTTGGCAATGAGCAGTTCTTC. As protein: CATGTGGLGNEQFF.